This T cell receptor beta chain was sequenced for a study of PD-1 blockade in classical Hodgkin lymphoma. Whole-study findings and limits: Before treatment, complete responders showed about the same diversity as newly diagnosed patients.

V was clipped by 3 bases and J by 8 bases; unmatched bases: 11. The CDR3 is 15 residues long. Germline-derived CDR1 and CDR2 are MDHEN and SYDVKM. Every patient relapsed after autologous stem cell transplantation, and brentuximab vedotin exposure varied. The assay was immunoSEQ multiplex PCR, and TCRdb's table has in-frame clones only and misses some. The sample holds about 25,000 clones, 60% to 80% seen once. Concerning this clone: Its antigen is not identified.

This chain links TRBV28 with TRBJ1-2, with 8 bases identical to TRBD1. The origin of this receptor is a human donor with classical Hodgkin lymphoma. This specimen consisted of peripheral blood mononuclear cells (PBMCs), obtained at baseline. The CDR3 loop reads CASSFSMTGATGYTF. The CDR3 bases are TGTGCCAGCAGTTTCTCCATGACAGGGGCCACGGGCTACACCTTC.